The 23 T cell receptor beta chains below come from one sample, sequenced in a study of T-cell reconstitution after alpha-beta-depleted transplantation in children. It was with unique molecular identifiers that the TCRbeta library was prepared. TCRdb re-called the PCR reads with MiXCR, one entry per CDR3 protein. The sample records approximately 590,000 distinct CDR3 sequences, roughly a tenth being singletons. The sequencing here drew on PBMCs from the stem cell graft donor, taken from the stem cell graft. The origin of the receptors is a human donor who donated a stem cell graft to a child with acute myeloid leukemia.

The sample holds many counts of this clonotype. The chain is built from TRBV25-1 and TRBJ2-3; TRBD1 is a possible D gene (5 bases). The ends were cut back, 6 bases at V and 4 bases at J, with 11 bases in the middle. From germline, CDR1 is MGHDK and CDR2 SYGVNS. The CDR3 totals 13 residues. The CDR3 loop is CASSSDSSDTQYF. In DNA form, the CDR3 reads TGTGCCAGCAGCTCCGACAGCTCAGATACGCAGTATTTT.

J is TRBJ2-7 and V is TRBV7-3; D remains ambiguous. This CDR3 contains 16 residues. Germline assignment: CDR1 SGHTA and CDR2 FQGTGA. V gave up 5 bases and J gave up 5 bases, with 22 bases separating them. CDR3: CASSPDGPPNAHEQYF. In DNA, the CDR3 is TGTGCCAGCAGCCCGGACGGTCCTCCGAACGCCCACGAGCAGTACTTC. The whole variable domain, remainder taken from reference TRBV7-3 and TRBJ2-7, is GAGVSQTPSNKVTEKGKYVELRCDPISGHTALYWYRQSLGQGPEFLIYFQGTGAADDSGLPNDRFFAVRPEGSVSTLKIQRTERGDSAVYLCASSPDGPPNAHEQYFGPGTRLTVT.

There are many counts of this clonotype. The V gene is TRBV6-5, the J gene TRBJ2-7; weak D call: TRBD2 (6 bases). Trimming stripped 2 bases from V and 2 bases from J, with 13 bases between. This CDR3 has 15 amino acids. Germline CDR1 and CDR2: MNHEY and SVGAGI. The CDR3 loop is CASSYRESGPYEQYF. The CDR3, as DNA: TGTGCCAGCAGTTACAGGGAAAGCGGGCCCTACGAGCAGTACTTC.

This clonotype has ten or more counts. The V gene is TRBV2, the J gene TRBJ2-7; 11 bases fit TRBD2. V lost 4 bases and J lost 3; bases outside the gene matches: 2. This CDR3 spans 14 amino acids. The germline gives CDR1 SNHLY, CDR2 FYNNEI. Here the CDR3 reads CASSVSGRGYEQYF. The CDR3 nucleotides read TGTGCCAGCAGTGTTAGCGGGAGGGGCTACGAGCAGTACTTC.

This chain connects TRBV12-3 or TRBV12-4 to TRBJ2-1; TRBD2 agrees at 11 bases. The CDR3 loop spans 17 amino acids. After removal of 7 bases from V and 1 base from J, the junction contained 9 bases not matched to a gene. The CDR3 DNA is TGTGCCAGCACCCGTGGGACTAGCGGCCGTTCCTACAATGAGCAGTTCTTC. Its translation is CASTRGTSGRSYNEQFF.

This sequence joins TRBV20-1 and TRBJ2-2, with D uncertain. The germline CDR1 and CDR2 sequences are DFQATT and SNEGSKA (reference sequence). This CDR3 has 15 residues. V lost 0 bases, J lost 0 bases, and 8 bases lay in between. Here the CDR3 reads CSARDRRTNTGELFF. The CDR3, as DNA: TGCAGTGCTAGAGACAGGAGAACGAACACCGGGGAGCTGTTTTTT.

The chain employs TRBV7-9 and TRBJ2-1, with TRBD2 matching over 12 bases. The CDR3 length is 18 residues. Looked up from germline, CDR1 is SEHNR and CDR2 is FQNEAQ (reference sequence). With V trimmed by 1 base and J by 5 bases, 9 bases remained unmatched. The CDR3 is CASSLGSRASGRDNEQFF. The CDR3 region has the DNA TGTGCCAGCAGCTTAGGATCCCGAGCTAGCGGGAGGGACAATGAGCAGTTCTTC.

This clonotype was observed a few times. CDR3 bases: TGCAGTGCTAGAGAGGTTACGAGTAGCGGGGCTCGGTACGAGCAGTACTTC. It translates to CSAREVTSSGARYEQYF. This sequence joins TRBV20-1 and TRBJ2-7, with 8 bases lining up with TRBD2. Losses at the gene ends were 0 bases for V and 4 bases for J; bases not matched to a gene: 14. CDR3 length: 17 amino acids. Germline CDR1 is DFQATT and CDR2 is SNEGSKA (reference sequence).

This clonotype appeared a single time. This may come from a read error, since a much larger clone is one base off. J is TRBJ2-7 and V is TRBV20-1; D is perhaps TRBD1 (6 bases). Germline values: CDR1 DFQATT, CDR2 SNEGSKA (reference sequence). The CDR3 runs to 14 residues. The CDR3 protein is CSAPMDRQSYGQYF. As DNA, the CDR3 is TGCAGTGCTCCGATGGACAGACAATCCTACGGGCAGTACTTC.

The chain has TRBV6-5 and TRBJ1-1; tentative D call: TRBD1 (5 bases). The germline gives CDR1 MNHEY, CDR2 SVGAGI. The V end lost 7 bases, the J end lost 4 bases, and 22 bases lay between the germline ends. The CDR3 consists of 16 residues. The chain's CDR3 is CASNFGTGGGGTEAFF. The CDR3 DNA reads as TGTGCCAGCAATTTTGGGACGGGCGGGGGGGGCACTGAAGCTTTCTTT.

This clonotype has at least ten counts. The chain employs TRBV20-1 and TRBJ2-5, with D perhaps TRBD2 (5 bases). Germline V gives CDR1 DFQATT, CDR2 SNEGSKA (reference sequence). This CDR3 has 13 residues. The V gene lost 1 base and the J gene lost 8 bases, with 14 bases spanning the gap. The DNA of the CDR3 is TGCAGTGCTAGAGTGGCTAGCTCCCTTACCCAGTACTTC. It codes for CSARVASSLTQYF.

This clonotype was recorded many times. The CDR3 loop is CASSGQFLAQFF. DNA for the CDR3: TGTGCCAGCAGTGGACAATTTTTAGCGCAGTTCTTC. The genes are TRBV28 and TRBJ2-1; D perhaps matches TRBD1 (5 bases). Germline CDR1 is MDHEN and CDR2 is SYDVKM. This CDR3 has 12 residues. V lost 5 bases and J 12 bases, leaving 14 bases between the germline ends.

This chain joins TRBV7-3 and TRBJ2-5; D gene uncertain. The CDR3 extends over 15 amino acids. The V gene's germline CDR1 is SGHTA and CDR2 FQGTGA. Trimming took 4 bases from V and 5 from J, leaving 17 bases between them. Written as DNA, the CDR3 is TGTGCCAGCAGCTCCGGGCCTGGAGTCATGGAGACCCAGTACTTC. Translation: CASSSGPGVMETQYF.

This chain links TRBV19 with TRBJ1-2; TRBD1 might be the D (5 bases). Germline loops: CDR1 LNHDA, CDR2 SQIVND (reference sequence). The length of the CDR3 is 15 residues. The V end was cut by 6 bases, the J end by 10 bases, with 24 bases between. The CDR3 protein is CASRERTGGPPLYTF. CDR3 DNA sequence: TGTGCCAGTAGAGAGAGAACAGGAGGACCTCCACTCTACACCTTC.

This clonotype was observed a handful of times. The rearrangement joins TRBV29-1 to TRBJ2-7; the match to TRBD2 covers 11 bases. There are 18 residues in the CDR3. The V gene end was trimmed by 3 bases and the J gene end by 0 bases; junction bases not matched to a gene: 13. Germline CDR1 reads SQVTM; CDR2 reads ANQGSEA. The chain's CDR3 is CSVELPGGLAAVSYEQYF. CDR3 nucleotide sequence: TGCAGCGTTGAGCTACCTGGGGGACTAGCGGCCGTCTCCTACGAGCAGTACTTC.

The CDR3 loop reads CASSPRGRTEAFF. CDR3 DNA sequence: TGTGCCAGCAGCCCGCGGGGACGCACTGAAGCTTTCTTT. The V call is TRBV7-9, the J call TRBJ1-1, with D perhaps matching TRBD1 (5 bases). The germline gives CDR1 SEHNR, CDR2 FQNEAQ (reference sequence). V shed 5 bases and J shed 4 bases, with 11 bases lying between them. CDR3 length equals 13 residues. The entire variable domain, with the rest obtained from reference TRBV7-9 and TRBJ1-1, is as follows: DTGVSQNPRHKITKRGQNVTFRCDPISEHNRLYWYRQTLGQGPEFLTYFQNEAQLEKSRLLSDRFSAERPKGSFSTLEIQRTEQGDSAMYLCASSPRGRTEAFFGQGTRLTVV.

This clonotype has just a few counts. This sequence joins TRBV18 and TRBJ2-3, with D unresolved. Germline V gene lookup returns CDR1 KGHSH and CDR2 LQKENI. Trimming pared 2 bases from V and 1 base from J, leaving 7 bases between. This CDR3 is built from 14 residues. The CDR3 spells CASSPDPRTDTQYF. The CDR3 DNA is TGTGCCAGCTCACCAGATCCGCGCACAGATACGCAGTATTTT. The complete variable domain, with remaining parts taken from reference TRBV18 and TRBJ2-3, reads NAGVMQNPRHLVRRRGQEARLRCSPMKGHSHVYWYRQLPEEGLKFMVYLQKENIIDESGMPKERFSAEFPKEGPSILRIQQVVRGDSAAYFCASSPDPRTDTQYFGPGTRLTVL.

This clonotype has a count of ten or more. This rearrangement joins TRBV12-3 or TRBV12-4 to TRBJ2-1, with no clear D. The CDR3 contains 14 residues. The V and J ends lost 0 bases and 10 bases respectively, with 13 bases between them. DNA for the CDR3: TGTGCCAGCAGTTTAGCGCTCGGTACCTCAGAGCAGTTCTTC. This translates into CASSLALGTSEQFF.

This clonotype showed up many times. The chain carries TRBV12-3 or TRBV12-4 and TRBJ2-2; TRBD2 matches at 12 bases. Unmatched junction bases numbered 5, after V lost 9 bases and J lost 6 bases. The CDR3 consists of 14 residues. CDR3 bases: TGTGCCAGTTCTAGCGGGAGGGCCTCCGGGGAGCTGTTTTTT. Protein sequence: CASSSGRASGELFF.

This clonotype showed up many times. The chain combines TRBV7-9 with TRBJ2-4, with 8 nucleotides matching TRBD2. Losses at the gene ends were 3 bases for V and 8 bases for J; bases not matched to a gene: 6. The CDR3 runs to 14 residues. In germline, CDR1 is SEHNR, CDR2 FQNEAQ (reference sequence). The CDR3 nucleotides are TGTGCCAGCAGCTTGGCGGGGGGCGTTGACATTCAGTACTTC. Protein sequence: CASSLAGGVDIQYF.

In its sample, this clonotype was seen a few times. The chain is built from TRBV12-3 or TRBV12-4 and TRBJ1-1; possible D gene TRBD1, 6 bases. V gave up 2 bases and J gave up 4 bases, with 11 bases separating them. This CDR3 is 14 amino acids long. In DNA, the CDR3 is TGTGCCAGCAGTTTATGGGGGCAGGGCACTGAAGCTTTCTTT. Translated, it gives CASSLWGQGTEAFF.

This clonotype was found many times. Here the CDR3 reads CASTWGVQETQYF. Written as DNA, the CDR3 is TGTGCCAGCACTTGGGGCGTCCAAGAGACCCAGTACTTC. The chain recombines TRBV2 with TRBJ2-5; maybe TRBD1 (5 bases). With 7 bases removed from V and 1 base from J, the gap between germline ends came to 10 bases. Germline assignment: CDR1 SNHLY and CDR2 FYNNEI. This CDR3 spans 13 amino acids.

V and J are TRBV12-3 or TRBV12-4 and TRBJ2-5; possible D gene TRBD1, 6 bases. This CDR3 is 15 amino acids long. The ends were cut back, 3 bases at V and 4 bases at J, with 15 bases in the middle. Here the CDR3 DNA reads TGTGCCAGCAGTTTCAGGGGAAACTCCCTAGAGACCCAGTACTTC. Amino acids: CASSFRGNSLETQYF.